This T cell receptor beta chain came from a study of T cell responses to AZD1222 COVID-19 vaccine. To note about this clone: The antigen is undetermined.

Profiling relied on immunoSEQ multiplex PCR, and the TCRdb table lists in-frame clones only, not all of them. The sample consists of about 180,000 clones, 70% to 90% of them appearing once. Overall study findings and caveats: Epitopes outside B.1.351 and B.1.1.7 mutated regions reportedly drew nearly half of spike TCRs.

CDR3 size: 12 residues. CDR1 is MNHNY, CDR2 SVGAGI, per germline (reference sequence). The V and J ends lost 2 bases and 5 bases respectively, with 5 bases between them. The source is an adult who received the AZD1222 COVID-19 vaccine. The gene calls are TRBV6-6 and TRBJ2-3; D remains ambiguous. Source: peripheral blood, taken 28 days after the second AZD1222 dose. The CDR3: CASSYGEDTQYF. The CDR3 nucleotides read TGTGCCAGCAGTTACGGGGAAGATACGCAGTATTTT.